These 22 T cell receptor beta chains came from one sample sequenced in a study of metastatic and nonmetastatic thyroid tumors. Treatment of any kind had been given to no patient before thyroid surgery. TCRdb recomputed clones from the PCR reads via MiXCR. The sample has 15,000 to 20,000 clones, 34% seen once. Input material: tumor tissue. Receptors were obtained from a male donor with papillary thyroid cancer or a benign thyroid nodule (not recorded which). Some clones in this sample may be carry-over from other donors' samples.

The rearrangement uses TRBV20-1 and TRBJ2-1; tentatively, D is TRBD2 (7 bases). This CDR3 spans 11 amino acids. V dropped 4 bases and J dropped 8 bases, with 9 bases sitting between them. Germline V gene lookup returns CDR1 DFQATT and CDR2 SNEGSKA (reference sequence). Here the CDR3 reads CSATGGDEQFF. The CDR3 DNA follows: TGCAGTGCTACGGGGGGCGATGAGCAGTTCTTC.

In its sample, this clone was seen a few times. The chain recombines TRBV12-3 or TRBV12-4 with TRBJ1-1; D is uncertain. The CDR3 runs 13 residues. V was cut by 2 bases and J by 6 bases, with 10 bases left in between. CDR3 amino acids: CASSLRSGAEAFF. CDR3 nucleotides: TGTGCCAGCAGTTTAAGGTCGGGCGCTGAAGCTTTCTTT.

Comment on this clone: The junction and the germline gene differ at one end; a read error may be behind it. V gene TRBV2 combines with J gene TRBJ1-2; D gene ambiguous. The CDR3 spans 13 residues. Per germline, CDR1 SNHLY and CDR2 FYNNEI. The CDR3 protein is CARKEGPYYGYTF. The DNA for the CDR3 is TGTGCCAGAAAGGAGGGCCCCTACTATGGTTACACCTTC.

This clone occurred a few times. The rearrangement uses TRBV11-2 and TRBJ2-1; weak D call: TRBD2 (5 bases). CDR1 is SGHAT and CDR2 is FQNNGV in the germline V gene. This CDR3 spans 15 amino acids. Between the trimmed V and J ends, which lost 6 bases and 2 bases, there was a span of 14 bases. The CDR3 nucleotides read TGTGCCAGCAGTTACTTTCCGCGGGCCTACAATGAGCAGTTCTTC. Its translation: CASSYFPRAYNEQFF. Full variable domain (outside the CDR3, taken from reference TRBV11-2 and TRBJ2-1): EAGVAQSPRYKIIEKRQSVAFWCNPISGHATLYWYQQILGQGPKLLIQFQNNGVVDDSQLPKDRFSAERLKGVDSTLKIQPAKLEDSAVYLCASSYFPRAYNEQFFGPGTRLTVL.

V gene TRBV11-3 combines with J gene TRBJ2-3, with 7 bases fitting TRBD2. The length of the CDR3 is 15 residues. V lost 4 bases to trimming and J lost 0 bases; unmatched junction nucleotides: 4. Germline V gives CDR1 SGHNT, CDR2 YENEEA. The CDR3 region has the DNA TGTGCCAGCAGCTATCGAGCGGGAAGCACAGATACGCAGTATTTT. As protein: CASSYRAGSTDTQYF.

This clone is labeled medium-sized. V gene TRBV19 combines with J gene TRBJ2-7; D is undetermined. The germline V and J ends were trimmed by 3 bases and 3 bases, with 9 bases remaining between them. The CDR3 is made up of 13 amino acids. Germline CDR1 reads LNHDA; CDR2 reads SQIVND (reference sequence). DNA of the CDR3: TGTGCCAGTAGTATTGGAATGATCTACGAGCAGTACTTC. This encodes CASSIGMIYEQYF.

This clone was observed once. The chain uses TRBV7-2 and TRBJ2-3; either TRBD1 or TRBD2 may supply D (5 bases each). V lost 4 bases and J lost 3, with 14 bases in between. The CDR3 is 15 amino acids. Germline V gene lookup returns CDR1 SGHTA and CDR2 FQGNSA. The CDR3 nucleotides are TGTGCCAGCAGCTCCGGGACCCTTAGGACAGATACGCAGTATTTT. Translating gives CASSSGTLRTDTQYF.

This clone has a count of ten or more. The chain links TRBV7-2 to TRBJ2-7; 12 bases are a match to TRBD2. After removal of 1 base from V and 0 bases from J, the junction contained 10 bases not matched to a gene. This CDR3 region has 19 residues. The V gene's germline CDR1 is SGHTA and CDR2 FQGNSA. CDR3 sequence (DNA): TGTGCCAGCAGCTTAGTAGCTAGCGGGAGGGGTGCGAGCTCCTACGAGCAGTACTTC. This gives the protein CASSLVASGRGASSYEQYF.

There are a few counts of this clone. An end of the junction differs from the germline gene, which may be a read error. The chain joins TRBV6-1 to TRBJ2-2; D possibly corresponds to TRBD1 (5 bases). This CDR3 comprises 16 residues. The germline gives CDR1 MNHNS, CDR2 SASEGT. The CDR3 spells CASIHRGHRNTVEPFF. CDR3 DNA: TGTGCCAGCATCCACCGAGGACACCGGAACACCGTGGAGCCGTTTTTT.

A remark on this clone: One base away lies a much larger clone, so this may be a sequencing read error. V gene TRBV25-1 combines with J gene TRBJ2-7; 7 bases are a match to TRBD2. The CDR3 loop spans 14 amino acids. The germline V gene encodes CDR1 MGHDK and CDR2 SYGVNS. CDR3 protein: CTGSESGGLYEQYF. CDR3 nucleotides: TGTACCGGCAGTGAGTCGGGGGGTCTCTACGAGCAGTACTTC.

This clone was picked up a small number of times. The chain is built from TRBV6-4 and TRBJ2-3, with D possibly TRBD2 on 7 matching bases. This CDR3 contains 14 residues. CDR1 and CDR2 from the germline V gene are MRHNA and SNTAGT. The ends were cut back, 2 bases at V and 6 bases at J, with 12 bases in the middle. The CDR3 region has the DNA TGTGCCAGCAGTGACGGCGGGGGACACGATACGCAGTATTTT. This sequence encodes CASSDGGGHDTQYF.

V gene TRBV7-2 combines with J gene TRBJ1-1; TRBD1 aligns across 7 bases. The germline V gene encodes CDR1 SGHTA and CDR2 FQGNSA. The CDR3 sequence is 15 residues long. V was pared by 4 bases and J by 2 bases, with 7 bases of the junction left unmatched. The CDR3 coding sequence is TGTGCCAGCAGCTCGTACAGGGGACTAAACACTGAAGCTTTCTTT. Translated, it gives CASSSYRGLNTEAFF. The full variable domain, with the rest looked up from reference TRBV7-2 and TRBJ1-1, is GAGVSQSPSNKVTEKGKDVELRCDPISGHTALYWYRQSLGQGLEFLIYFQGNSAPDKSGLPSDRFSAERTGGSVSTLTIQRTQQEDSAVYLCASSSYRGLNTEAFFGQGTRLTVV.

This clone was counted only a few times. This sequence joins TRBV6-4 and TRBJ1-2, with 8 bases lining up with TRBD1. The V gene end was trimmed by 3 bases and the J gene end by 4 bases; junction bases not matched to a gene: 7. The CDR3 sequence is 15 residues long. Germline V gene sequence: CDR1 MRHNA, CDR2 SNTAGT. CDR3 sequence reads: CASSEGAGGGYGYTF. The CDR3 DNA sequence: TGTGCCAGCAGTGAAGGGGCAGGGGGCGGCTATGGCTACACCTTC.

This chain links TRBV6-1 with TRBJ2-6; D remains ambiguous. Trimming left V 10 bases short and J 0 bases short, with 16 bases between. From germline, CDR1 is MNHNS and CDR2 SASEGT. There are 16 residues in the CDR3. CDR3 amino acids: CAITRGTTSGANVLTF. The CDR3 bases are TGTGCCATCACACGAGGCACAACCTCTGGGGCCAACGTCCTGACTTTC.

This clone was picked up many times. At one end, the junction sequence differs from germline, possibly due to a read error. The chain couples TRBV19 to TRBJ2-2, with D perhaps matching TRBD1 or TRBD2 (5 bases each). Germline CDR1 LNHDA, CDR2 SQIVND (reference sequence). The length of the CDR3 is 15 residues. CDR3 sequence: CASSRGNPNTGEPFF. The CDR3 DNA is TGTGCCAGTAGTCGGGGCAACCCTAACACCGGGGAGCCGTTTTTT.

The gene calls are TRBV30 and TRBJ2-7, with D tentatively TRBD1 (6 bases). With 5 bases removed from V and 4 bases from J, the gap between germline ends came to 15 bases. Germline CDR1 is GTSNPN and CDR2 is SVGIG (reference sequence). The CDR3 is 13 residues long. CDR3 region: CAWGLRGKYEQYF. DNA for the CDR3: TGTGCCTGGGGACTCAGGGGTAAATACGAGCAGTACTTC.

By share of the sample, this clone is medium-sized. The V call is TRBV28, the J call TRBJ1-1; the D gene is possibly TRBD1 (5 bases). CDR3 length: 15 residues. The V end was cut by 2 bases, the J end by 4 bases, with 14 bases between. The germline gives CDR1 MDHEN, CDR2 SYDVKM. The CDR3 loop reads CASSLGVSGPTEAFF. As DNA, the CDR3 is TGTGCCAGCAGTTTAGGGGTCTCGGGGCCCACTGAAGCTTTCTTT.

The chain employs TRBV27 and TRBJ2-7, with 7 bases matching TRBD1. The CDR3 runs 14 residues. Germline V CDR1 and CDR2: MNHEY, SMNVEV (reference sequence). V trimming: 5 bases; J trimming: 11 bases; junction bases outside the gene matches: 15. CDR3 amino acids: CASSRNRDRKEEYF. The CDR3 coding sequence is TGTGCCAGCAGTCGGAACCGGGACAGAAAAGAGGAGTACTTC.

This clone was seen ten or more times. The gene calls are TRBV9 and TRBJ2-1; 7 bases are shared with TRBD2. CDR1 is SGDLS and CDR2 is YYNGEE in the germline V gene. Germline trimming cut 5 bases from V and 3 bases from J; bases unmatched to any gene: 8. The CDR3 extends over 15 amino acids. The CDR3 sequence is CASSASGQNYNEQFF. The CDR3 DNA reads TGTGCCAGCAGTGCTAGCGGACAAAACTACAATGAGCAGTTCTTC. The variable domain in full, completed from reference TRBV9 and TRBJ2-1, reads DSGVTQTPKHLITATGQRVTLRCSPRSGDLSVYWYQQSLDQGLQFLIQYYNGEERAKGNILERFSAQQFPDLHSELNLSSLELGDSALYFCASSASGQNYNEQFFGPGTRLTVL.

This clone was picked up many times. A much bigger clone sits one base away, suggesting this may be a read error. In the same sample, other DNA sequences code for this CDR3. This sequence joins TRBV5-1 and TRBJ2-3; either TRBD1 or TRBD2 may fit D (6 bases each). CDR1 is SGHRS and CDR2 is YFSETQ in the germline V gene. V lost 1 base and J 9 bases, leaving 15 bases between the germline ends. The CDR3 spans 14 residues. In DNA form, the CDR3 reads TGCGCCAGCAGCTTGCAAAGGGGGGAGGAGACGCAGTATTTT. This encodes CASSLQRGEETQYF.

The V gene is TRBV11-2, the J gene TRBJ2-1, with D hard to call. The ends were cut back, 1 base at V and 3 bases at J, with 10 bases in the middle. CDR3 length: 15 amino acids. Germline lookup yields CDR1 SGHAT and CDR2 FQNNGV. For the CDR3, the DNA is TGTGCCAGCAGCTTAGGCCCGCCGGGCTACAATGAGCAGTTCTTC. Encoded protein: CASSLGPPGYNEQFF. Looking up the rest from reference TRBV11-2 and TRBJ2-1 gives the full variable domain: EAGVAQSPRYKIIEKRQSVAFWCNPISGHATLYWYQQILGQGPKLLIQFQNNGVVDDSQLPKDRFSAERLKGVDSTLKIQPAKLEDSAVYLCASSLGPPGYNEQFFGPGTRLTVL.

The V gene is TRBV15, the J gene TRBJ2-3, with 7 bases fitting TRBD2. The V and J ends lost 0 bases and 4 bases, in that order; junction bases with no gene match: 4. This CDR3 region has 15 residues. Germline V CDR1 and CDR2: LNHNV, YYDKDF (reference sequence). This chain's CDR3 is CATSRDAGAADTQYF. For the CDR3, the DNA is TGTGCCACCAGCAGAGATGCGGGAGCGGCAGATACGCAGTATTTT.